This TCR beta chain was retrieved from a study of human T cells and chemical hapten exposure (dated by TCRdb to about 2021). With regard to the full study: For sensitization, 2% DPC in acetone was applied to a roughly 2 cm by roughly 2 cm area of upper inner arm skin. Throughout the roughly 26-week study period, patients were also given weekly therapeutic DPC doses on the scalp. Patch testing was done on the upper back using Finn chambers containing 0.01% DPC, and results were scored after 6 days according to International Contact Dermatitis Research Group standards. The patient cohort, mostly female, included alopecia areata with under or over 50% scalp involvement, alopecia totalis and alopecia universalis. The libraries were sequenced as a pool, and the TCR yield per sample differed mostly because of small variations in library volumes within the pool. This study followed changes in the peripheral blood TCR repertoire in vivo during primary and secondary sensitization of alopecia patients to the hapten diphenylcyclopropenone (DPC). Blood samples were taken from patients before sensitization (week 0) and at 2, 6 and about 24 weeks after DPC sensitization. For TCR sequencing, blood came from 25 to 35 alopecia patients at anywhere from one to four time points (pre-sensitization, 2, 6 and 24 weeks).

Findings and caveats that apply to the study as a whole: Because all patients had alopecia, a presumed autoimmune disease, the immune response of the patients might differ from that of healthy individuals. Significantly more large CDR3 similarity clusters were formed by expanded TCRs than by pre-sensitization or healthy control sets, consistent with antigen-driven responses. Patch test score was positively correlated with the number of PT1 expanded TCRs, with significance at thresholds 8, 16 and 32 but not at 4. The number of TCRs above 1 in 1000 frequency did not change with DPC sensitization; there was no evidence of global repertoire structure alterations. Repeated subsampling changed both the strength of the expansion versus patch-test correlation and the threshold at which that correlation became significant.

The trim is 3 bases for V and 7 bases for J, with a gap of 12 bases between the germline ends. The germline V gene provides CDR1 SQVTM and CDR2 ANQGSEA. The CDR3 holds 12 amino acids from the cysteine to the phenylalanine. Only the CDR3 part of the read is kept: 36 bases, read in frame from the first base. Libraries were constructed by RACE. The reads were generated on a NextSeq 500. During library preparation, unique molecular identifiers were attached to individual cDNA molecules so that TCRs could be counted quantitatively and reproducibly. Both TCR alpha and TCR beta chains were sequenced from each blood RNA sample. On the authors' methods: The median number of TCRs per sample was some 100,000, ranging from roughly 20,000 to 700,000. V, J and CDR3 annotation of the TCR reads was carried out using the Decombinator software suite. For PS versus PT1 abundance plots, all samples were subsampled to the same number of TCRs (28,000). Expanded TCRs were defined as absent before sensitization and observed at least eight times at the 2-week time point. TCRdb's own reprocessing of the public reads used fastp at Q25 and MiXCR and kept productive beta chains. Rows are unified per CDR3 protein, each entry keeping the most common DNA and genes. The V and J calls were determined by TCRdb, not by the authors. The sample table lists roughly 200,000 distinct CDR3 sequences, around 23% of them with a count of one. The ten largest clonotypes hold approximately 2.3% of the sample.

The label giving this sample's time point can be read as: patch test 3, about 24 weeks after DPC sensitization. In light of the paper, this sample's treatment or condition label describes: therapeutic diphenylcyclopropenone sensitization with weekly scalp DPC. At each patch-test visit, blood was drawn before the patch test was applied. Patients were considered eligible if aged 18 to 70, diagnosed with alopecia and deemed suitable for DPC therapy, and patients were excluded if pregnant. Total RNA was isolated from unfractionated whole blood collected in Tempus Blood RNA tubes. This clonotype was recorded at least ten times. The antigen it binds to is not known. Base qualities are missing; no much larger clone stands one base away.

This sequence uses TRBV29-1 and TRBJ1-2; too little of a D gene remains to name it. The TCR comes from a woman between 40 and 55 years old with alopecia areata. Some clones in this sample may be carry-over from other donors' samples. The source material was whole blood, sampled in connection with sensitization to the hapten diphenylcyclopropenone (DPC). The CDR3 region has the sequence CSVEWVPSGYTF. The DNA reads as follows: TGCAGCGTTGAGTGGGTCCCCTCTGGCTACACCTTC.